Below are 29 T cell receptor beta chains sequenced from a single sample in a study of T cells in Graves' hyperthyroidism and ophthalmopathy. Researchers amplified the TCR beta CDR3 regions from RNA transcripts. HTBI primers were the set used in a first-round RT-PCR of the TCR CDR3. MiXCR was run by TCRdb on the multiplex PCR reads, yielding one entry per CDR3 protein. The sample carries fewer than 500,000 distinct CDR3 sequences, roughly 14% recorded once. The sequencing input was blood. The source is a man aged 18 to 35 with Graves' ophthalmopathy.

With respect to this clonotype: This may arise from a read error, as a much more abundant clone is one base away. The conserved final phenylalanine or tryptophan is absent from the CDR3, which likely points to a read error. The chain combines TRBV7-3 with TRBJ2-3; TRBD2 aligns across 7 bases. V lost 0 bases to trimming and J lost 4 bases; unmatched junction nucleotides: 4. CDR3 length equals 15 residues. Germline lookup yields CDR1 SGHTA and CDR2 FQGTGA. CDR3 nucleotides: TGTGCCAGCAGCTTAACTAGCGGGCCCGCAGATACGCAGTATTCT. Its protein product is CASSLTSGPADTQYS.

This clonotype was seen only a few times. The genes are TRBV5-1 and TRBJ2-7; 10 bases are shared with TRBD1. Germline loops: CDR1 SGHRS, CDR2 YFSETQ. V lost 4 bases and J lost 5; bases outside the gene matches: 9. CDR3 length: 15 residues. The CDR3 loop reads CASSREDRGYHEQYF. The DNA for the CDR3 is TGCGCCAGCAGCAGGGAGGACAGGGGGTACCACGAGCAGTACTTC.

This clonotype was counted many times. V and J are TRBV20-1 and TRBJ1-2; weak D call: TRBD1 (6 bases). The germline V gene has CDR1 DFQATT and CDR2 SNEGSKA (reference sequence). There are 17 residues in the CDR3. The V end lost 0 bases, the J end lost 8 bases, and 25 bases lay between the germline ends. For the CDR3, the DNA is TGCAGTGCTAGAGATAGTCGGCAGGGGACGGCATTAGGGGGCTACACCTTC. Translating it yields CSARDSRQGTALGGYTF.

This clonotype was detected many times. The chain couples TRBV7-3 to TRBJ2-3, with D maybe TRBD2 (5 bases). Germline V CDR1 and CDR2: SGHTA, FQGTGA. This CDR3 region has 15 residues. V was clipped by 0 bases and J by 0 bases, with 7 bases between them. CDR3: CASSLTGVSTDTQYF. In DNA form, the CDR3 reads TGTGCCAGCAGCTTAACGGGAGTGAGCACAGATACGCAGTATTTT. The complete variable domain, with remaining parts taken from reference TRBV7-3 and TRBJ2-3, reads GAGVSQTPSNKVTEKGKYVELRCDPISGHTALYWYRQSLGQGPEFLIYFQGTGAADDSGLPNDRFFAVRPEGSVSTLKIQRTERGDSAVYLCASSLTGVSTDTQYFGPGTRLTVL.

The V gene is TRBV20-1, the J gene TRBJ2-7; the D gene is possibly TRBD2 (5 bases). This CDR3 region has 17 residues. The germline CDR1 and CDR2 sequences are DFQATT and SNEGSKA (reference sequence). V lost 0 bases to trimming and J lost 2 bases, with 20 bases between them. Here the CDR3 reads CSARDPLAPGEAYEQYF. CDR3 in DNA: TGCAGTGCTAGAGATCCCCTAGCCCCCGGCGAGGCCTACGAGCAGTACTTC.

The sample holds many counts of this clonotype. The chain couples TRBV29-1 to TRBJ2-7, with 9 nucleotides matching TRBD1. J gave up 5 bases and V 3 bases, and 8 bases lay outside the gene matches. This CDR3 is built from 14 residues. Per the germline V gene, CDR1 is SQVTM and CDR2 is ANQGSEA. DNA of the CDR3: TGCAGCGTTGATCTCGGACAGGGGTTAGACGAGCAGTACTTC. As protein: CSVDLGQGLDEQYF.

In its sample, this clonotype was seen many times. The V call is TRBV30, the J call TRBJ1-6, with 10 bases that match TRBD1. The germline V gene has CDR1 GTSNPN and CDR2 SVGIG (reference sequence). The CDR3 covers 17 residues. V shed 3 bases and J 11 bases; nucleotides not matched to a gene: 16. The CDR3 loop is CAWRGGTGATSIAPLHF. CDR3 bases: TGTGCCTGGAGAGGAGGGACAGGGGCCACTTCCATTGCACCCCTCCACTTT.

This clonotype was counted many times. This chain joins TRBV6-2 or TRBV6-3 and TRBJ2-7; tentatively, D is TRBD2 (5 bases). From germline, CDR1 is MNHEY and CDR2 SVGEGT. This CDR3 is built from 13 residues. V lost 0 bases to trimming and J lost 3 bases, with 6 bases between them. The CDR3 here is CASSYSEGYEQYF. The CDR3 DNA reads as TGTGCCAGCAGTTACTCTGAGGGCTACGAGCAGTACTTC.

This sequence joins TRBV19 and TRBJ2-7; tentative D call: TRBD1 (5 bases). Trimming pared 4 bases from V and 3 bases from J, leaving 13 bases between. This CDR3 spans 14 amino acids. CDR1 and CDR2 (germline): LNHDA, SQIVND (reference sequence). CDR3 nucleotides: TGTGCCAGTAGTAGGGGTGACAGCAACTACGAGCAGTACTTC. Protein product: CASSRGDSNYEQYF.

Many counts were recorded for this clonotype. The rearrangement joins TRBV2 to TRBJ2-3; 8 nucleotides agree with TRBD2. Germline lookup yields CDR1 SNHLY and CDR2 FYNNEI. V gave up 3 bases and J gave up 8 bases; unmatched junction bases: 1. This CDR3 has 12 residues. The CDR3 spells CASSDGGGTQYF. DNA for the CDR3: TGTGCCAGCAGTGACGGGGGGGGTACGCAGTATTTT.

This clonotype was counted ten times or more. The DNA for the CDR3 is TGTGCCAGCAGTTTACGGCGGGGGGCGGACGAGCAGTACTTC. Translated: CASSLRRGADEQYF. The V gene is TRBV27, the J gene TRBJ2-7; 8 bases are shared with TRBD2. Trimming removed 2 bases from V and 5 bases from J; junction bases left unmatched: 5. Germline V gives CDR1 MNHEY, CDR2 SMNVEV (reference sequence). The CDR3 runs 14 residues.

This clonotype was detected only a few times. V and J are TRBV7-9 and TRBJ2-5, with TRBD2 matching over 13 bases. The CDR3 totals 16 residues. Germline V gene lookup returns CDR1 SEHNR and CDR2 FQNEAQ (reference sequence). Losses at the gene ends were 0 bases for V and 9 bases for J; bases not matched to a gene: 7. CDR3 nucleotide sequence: TGTGCCAGCAGCTTAGCTGGGGGGACTAGCGGGGCCCCCCAGTACTTC. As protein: CASSLAGGTSGAPQYF.

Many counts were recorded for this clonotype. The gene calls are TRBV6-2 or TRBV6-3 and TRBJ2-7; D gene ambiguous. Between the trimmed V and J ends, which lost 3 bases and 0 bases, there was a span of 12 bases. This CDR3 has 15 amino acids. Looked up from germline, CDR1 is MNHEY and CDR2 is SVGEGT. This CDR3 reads CASSYARPLSYEQYF. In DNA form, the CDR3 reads TGTGCCAGCAGTTATGCCCGGCCTCTCTCCTACGAGCAGTACTTC.

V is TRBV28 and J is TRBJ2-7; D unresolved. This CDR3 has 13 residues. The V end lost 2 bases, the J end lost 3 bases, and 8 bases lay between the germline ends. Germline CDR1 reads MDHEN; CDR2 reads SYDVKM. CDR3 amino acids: CASSLQTVYEQYF. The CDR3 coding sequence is TGTGCCAGCAGTTTACAAACAGTCTACGAGCAGTACTTC.

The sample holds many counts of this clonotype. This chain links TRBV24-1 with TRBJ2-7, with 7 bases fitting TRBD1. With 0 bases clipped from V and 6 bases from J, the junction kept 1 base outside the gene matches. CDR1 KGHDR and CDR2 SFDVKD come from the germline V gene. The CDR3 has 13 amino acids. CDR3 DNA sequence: TGTGCCACCAGTGATTTGCCAGGGGGCGAGCAGTACTTC. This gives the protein CATSDLPGGEQYF.

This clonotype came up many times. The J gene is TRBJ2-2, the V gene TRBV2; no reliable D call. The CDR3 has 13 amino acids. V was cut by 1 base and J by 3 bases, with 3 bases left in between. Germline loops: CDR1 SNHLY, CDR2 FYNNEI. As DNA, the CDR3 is TGTGCCAGCAGTGAAGAGTACACCGGGGAGCTGTTTTTT. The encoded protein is CASSEEYTGELFF.

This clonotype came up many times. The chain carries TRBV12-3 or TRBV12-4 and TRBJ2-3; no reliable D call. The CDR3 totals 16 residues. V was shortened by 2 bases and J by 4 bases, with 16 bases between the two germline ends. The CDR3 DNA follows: TGTGCCAGCAGTTTACGTCAGTCAGGTACCGCAGATACGCAGTATTTT. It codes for CASSLRQSGTADTQYF.

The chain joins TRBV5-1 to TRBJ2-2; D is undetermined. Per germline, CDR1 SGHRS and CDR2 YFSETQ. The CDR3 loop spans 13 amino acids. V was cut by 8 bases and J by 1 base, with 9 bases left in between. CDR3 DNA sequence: TGCGCCAGTTACATAGGGAACACCGGGGAGCTGTTTTTT. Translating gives CASYIGNTGELFF.

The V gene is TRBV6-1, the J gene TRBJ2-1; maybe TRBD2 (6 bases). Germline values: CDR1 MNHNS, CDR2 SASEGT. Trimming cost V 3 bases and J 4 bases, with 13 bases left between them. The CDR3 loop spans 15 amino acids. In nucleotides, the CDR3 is TGTGCCAGCAGTGAGGGGTATGGAGGGTACAATGAGCAGTTCTTC. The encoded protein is CASSEGYGGYNEQFF.

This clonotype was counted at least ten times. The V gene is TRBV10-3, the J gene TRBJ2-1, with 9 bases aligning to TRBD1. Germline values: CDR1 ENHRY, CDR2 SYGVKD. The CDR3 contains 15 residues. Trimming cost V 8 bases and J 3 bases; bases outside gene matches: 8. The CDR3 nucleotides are TGTGCCATCGGGACAGGGAACAATTTCTACAATGAGCAGTTCTTC. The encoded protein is CAIGTGNNFYNEQFF.

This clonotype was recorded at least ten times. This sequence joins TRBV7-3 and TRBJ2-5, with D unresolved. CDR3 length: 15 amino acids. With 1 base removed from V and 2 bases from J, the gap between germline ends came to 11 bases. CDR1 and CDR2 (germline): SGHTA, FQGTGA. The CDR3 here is CASSLMGTGQETQYF. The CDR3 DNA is TGTGCCAGCAGCTTAATGGGTACCGGTCAAGAGACCCAGTACTTC.

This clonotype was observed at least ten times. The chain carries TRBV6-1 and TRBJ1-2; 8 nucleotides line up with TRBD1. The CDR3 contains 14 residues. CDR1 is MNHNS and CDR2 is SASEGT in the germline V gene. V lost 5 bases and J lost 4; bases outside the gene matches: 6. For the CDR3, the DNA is TGTGCCAGCAGTTGGCGACAGGGGAGCTATGGCTACACCTTC. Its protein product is CASSWRQGSYGYTF.

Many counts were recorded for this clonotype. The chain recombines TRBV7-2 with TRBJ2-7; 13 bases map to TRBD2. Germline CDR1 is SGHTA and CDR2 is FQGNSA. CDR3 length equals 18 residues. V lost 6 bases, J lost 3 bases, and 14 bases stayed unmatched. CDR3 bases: TGTGCCAGCAGTCGGACTAGCGGGGGCTTGTATGGTTTCTACGAGCAGTACTTC. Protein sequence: CASSRTSGGLYGFYEQYF.

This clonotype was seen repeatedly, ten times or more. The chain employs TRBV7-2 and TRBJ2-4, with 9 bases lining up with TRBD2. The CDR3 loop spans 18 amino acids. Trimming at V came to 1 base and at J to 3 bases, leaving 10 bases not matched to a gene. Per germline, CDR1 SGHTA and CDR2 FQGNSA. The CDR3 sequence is CASSLEERGATGKNIQYF. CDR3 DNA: TGTGCCAGCAGCTTAGAGGAGCGGGGGGCAACGGGCAAAAACATTCAGTACTTC.

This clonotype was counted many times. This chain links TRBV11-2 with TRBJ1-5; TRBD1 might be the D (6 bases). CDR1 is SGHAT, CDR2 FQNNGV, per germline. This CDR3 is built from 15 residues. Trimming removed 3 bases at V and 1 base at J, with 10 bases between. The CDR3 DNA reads TGTGCCAGCAGCTTGGGGACAATAAGCAATCAGCCCCAGCATTTT. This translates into CASSLGTISNQPQHF.

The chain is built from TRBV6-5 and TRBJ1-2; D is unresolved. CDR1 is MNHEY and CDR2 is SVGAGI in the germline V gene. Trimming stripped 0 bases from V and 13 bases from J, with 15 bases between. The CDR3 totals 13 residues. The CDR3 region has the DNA TGTGCCAGCAGTTACTCGAAGTTTGCAGGACCCACCTTC. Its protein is CASSYSKFAGPTF.

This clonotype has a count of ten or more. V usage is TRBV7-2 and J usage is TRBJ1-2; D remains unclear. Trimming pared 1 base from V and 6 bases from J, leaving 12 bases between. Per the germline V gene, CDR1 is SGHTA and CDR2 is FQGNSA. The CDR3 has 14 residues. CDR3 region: CASSLDRHGDGYTF. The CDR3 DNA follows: TGTGCCAGCAGCTTAGACCGGCACGGTGATGGCTACACCTTC.

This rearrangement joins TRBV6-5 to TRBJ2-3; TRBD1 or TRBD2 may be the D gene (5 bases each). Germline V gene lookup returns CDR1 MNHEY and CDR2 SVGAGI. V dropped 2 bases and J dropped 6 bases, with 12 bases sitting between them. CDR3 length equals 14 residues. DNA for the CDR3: TGTGCCAGCAGTTACGGGACCTCTCCGGATACGCAGTATTTT. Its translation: CASSYGTSPDTQYF.

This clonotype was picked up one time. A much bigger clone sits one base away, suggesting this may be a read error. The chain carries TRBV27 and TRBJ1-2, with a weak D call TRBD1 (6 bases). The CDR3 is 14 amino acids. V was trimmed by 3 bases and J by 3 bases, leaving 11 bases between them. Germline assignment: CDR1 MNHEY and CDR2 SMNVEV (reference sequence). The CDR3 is CASSLGGPHYGYTF. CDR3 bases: TGTGCCAGCAGTTTGGGGGGCCCTCACTATGGCTACACCTTC.